Included here is one T cell receptor beta chain sequence, with context. Its antigen is as yet unknown. This entry belongs to a study of CD8+ T cells in alopecia areata. Regarding the study as a whole: Clonality in the scalp and expanded CD8+ clones ranked among the top 100 were significantly decreased by tofacitinib.

Treatment in this sample: oral pan-JAK inhibitor, 5-10 mg twice daily. Lesional scalp punch biopsies and peripheral blood were collected from alopecia areata patients. The germline gives CDR1 SNHLY, CDR2 FYNNEI. The CDR3 has 16 amino acids. The V gene end was trimmed by 4 bases and the J gene end by 4 bases; junction bases not matched to a gene: 9. RNA extraction was followed by reverse transcription into cDNA, which acted as the sequencing template. Profiled with immunoSEQ multiplex PCR; TCRdb holds only in-frame clones, not every one. This repertoire shows 150,000 to 200,000 clones, 58% found once; its top ten account for 4.5% to 6%.

The receptor comes from a human donor with alopecia areata. This chain joins TRBV2 and TRBJ2-2, with TRBD2 identical over 7 bases. The sequencing here drew on CD4+ T cells sorted from blood, taken at week 24, from a patient treated with tofacitinib. CDR3 residues: CASSGMLGGITGELFF. CDR3 DNA sequence: TGTGCCAGCAGTGGAATGTTGGGGGGGATCACCGGGGAGCTGTTTTTT.